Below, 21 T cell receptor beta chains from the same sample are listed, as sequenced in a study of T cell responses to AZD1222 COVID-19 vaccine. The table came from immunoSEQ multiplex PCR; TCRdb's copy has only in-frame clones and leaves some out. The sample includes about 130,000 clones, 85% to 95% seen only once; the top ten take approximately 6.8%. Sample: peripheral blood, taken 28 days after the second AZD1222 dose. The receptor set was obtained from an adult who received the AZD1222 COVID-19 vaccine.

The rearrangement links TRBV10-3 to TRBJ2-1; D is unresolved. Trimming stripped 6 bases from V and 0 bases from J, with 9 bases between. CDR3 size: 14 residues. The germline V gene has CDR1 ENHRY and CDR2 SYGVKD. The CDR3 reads CAIRSANSYNEQFF. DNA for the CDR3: TGTGCCATCAGGTCGGCGAACTCCTACAATGAGCAGTTCTTC.

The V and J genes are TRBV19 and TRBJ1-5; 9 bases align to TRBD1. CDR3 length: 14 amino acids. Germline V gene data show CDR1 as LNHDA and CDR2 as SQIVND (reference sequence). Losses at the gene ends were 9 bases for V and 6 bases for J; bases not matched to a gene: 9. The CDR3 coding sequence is TGTGCCAGCAAGGACAGGGGTGGTGGTCAGCCCCAGCATTTT. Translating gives CASKDRGGGQPQHF. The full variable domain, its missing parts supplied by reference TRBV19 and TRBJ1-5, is DGGITQSPKYLFRKEGQNVTLSCEQNLNHDAMYWYRQDPGQGLRLIYYSQIVNDFQKGDIAEGYSVSREKKESFPLTVTSAQKNPTAFYLCASKDRGGGQPQHFGDGTRLSIL.

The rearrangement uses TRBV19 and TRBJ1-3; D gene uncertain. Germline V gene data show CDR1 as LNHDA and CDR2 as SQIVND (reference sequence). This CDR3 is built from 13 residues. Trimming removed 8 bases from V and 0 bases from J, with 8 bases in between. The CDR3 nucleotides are TGTGCCAGTCGTCGCTACTCTGGAAACACCATATATTTT. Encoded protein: CASRRYSGNTIYF.

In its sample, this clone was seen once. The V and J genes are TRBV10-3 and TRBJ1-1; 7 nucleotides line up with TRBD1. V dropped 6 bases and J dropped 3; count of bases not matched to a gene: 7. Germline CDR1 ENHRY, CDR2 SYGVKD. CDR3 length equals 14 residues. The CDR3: CAISGQASDTEAFF. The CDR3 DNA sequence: TGTGCCATCAGCGGACAGGCAAGTGACACTGAAGCTTTCTTT.

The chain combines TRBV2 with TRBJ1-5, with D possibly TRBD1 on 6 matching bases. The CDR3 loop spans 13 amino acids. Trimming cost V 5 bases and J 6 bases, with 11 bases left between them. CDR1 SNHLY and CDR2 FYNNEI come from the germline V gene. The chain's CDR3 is CASSLPGAQPQHF. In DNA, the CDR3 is TGTGCCAGCAGTCTCCCGGGGGCTCAGCCCCAGCATTTT.

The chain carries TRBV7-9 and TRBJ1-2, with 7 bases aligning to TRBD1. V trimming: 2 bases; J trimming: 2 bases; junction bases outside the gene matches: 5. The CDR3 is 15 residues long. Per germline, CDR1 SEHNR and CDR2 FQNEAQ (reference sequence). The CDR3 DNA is TGTGCCAGCAGCTTACACGGGACAGAGAACTATGGCTACACCTTC. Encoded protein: CASSLHGTENYGYTF.

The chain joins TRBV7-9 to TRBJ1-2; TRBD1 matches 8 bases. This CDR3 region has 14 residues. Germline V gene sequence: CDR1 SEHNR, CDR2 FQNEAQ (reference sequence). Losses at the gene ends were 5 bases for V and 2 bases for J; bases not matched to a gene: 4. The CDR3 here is CASSPGQENYGYTF. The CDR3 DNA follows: TGTGCCAGCAGCCCGGGACAGGAGAACTATGGCTACACCTTC. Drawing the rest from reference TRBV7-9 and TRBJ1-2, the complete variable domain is DTGVSQNPRHKITKRGQNVTFRCDPISEHNRLYWYRQTLGQGPEFLTYFQNEAQLEKSRLLSDRFSAERPKGSFSTLEIQRTEQGDSAMYLCASSPGQENYGYTFGSGTRLTVV.

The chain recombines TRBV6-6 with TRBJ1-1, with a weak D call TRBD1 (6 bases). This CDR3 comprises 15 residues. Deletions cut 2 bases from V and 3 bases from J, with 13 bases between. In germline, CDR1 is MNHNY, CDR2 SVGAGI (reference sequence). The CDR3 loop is CASSYPRGSYTEAFF. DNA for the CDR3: TGTGCCAGCAGTTACCCCAGGGGTTCGTACACTGAAGCTTTCTTT.

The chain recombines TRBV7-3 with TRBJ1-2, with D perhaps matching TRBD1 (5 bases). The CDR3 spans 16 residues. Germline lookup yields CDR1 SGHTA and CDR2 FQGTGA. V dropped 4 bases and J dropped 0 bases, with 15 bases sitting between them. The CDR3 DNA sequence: TGTGCCAGCAGCTCGTTGGGGGGAGCGGCTAACTATGGCTACACCTTC. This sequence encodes CASSSLGGAANYGYTF.

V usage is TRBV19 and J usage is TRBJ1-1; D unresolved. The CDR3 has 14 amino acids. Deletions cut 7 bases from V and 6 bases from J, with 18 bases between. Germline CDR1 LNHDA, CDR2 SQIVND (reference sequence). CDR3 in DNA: TGTGCCAGTACCTCGCAGTCGGGTTCGGCTGAAGCTTTCTTT. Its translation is CASTSQSGSAEAFF.

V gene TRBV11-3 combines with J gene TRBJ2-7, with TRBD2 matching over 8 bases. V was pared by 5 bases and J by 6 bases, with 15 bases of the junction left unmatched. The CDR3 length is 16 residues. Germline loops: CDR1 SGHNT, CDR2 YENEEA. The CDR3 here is CASSPDPTGGSSEQYF. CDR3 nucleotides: TGTGCCAGCAGCCCCGACCCCACGGGGGGGTCGAGCGAGCAGTACTTC.

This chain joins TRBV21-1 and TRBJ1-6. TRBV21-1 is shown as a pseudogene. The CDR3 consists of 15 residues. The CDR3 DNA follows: TGTGCCCCCTCCAGCCTCGGGGGGTATAATTCACCCCTCCACTTT. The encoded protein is CAPSSLGGYNSPLHF.

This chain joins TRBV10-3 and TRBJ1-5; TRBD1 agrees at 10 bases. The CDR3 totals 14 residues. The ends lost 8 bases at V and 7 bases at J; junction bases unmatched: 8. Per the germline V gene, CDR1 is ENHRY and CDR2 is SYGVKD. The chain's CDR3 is CAIAKTGGWQPQHF. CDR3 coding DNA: TGTGCCATCGCAAAGACAGGGGGCTGGCAGCCCCAGCATTTT.

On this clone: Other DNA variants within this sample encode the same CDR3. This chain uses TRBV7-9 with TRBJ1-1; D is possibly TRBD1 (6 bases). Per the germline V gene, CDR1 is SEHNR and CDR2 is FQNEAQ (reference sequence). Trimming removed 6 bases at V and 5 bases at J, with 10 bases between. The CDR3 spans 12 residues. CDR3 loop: CASSRGGTEAFF. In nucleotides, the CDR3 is TGTGCCAGCAGTCGAGGGGGGACTGAAGCTTTCTTT.

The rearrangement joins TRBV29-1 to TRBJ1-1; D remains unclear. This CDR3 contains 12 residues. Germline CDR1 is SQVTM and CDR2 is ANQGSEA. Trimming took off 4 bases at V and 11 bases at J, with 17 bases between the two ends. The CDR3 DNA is TGCAGCGTTGGAAGGCCAGCCGTTGGCGCTTTCTTT. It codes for CSVGRPAVGAFF.

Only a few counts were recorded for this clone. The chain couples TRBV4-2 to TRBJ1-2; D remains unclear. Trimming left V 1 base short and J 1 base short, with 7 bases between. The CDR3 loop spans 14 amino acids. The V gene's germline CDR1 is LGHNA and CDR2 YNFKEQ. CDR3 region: CASSQGPHNYGYTF. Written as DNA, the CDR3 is TGTGCCAGCAGCCAAGGGCCGCATAACTATGGCTACACCTTC.

The CDR3 nucleotides read TGTGCCAGTAGTACAGGGGGTTCACCCCTCCACTTT. Translation gives CASSTGGSPLHF. The chain combines TRBV19 with TRBJ1-6, with 7 nucleotides matching TRBD1. CDR3 length: 12 amino acids. CDR1 and CDR2 (germline): LNHDA, SQIVND (reference sequence). V gave up 4 bases and J gave up 9 bases; unmatched junction bases: 0.

CDR3 coding DNA: TGTGCCAGCAGTTTGATAGTCCCAGGCACCTACAATGAGCAGTTCTTC. Encoded protein: CASSLIVPGTYNEQFF. The gene calls are TRBV28 and TRBJ2-1; D is unresolved. This CDR3 region has 16 residues. V gave up 3 bases and J gave up 2 bases, with 14 bases separating them. The germline gives CDR1 MDHEN, CDR2 SYDVKM. Full variable domain (missing parts from reference TRBV28 and TRBJ2-1): DVKVTQSSRYLVKRTGEKVFLECVQDMDHENMFWYRQDPGLGLRLIYFSYDVKMKEKGDIPEGYSVSREKKERFSLILESASTNQTSMYLCASSLIVPGTYNEQFFGPGTRLTVL.

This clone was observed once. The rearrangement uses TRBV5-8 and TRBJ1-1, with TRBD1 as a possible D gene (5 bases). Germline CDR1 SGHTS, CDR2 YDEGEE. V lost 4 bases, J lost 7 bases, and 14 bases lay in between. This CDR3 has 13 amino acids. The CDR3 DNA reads TGTGCCAGCAGCCGTGGGACGGACTATGAAGCTTTCTTT. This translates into CASSRGTDYEAFF.

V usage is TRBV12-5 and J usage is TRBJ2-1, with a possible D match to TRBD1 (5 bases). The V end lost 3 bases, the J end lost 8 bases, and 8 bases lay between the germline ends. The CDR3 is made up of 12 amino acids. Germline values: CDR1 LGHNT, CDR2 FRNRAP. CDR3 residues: CASGLGAYEQFF. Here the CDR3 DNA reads TGTGCTAGTGGTTTAGGGGCTTATGAGCAGTTCTTC.

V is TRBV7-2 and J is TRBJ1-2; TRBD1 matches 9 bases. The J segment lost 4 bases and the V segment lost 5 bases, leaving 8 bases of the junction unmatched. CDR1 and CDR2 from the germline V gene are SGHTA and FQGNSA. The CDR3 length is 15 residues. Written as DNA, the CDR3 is TGTGCCAGCAGCCCGCCCGGGACAGGGACCTATGGCTACACCTTC. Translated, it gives CASSPPGTGTYGYTF.